Listed here are 32 T cell receptor beta chains from one sample, sequenced in a study of blood T cells in healthy people across ages (dated by TCRdb to the mid-2010s). Receptors were amplified or captured by 5' RACE. A second PCR of roughly 6 to 11 cycles was performed with a sample-barcoded 5' primer and a J-beta primer mix. TCRdb reprocessing: public reads trimmed at Q25 with fastp, clones called with MiXCR, in-frame beta chains kept. CDR3 protein sequences are deduplicated, and each keeps its most common genes and DNA. This sample gives around 2 million distinct CDR3 sequences in total; about two fifths of them show up just once. The ten largest clones take up under 25% of the sample. The sequenced material came from blood. The receptors come from a human donor in good health.

This clonotype was seen at least ten times. V and J are TRBV18 and TRBJ2-3; TRBD2 agrees at 7 bases. Per germline, CDR1 KGHSH and CDR2 LQKENI. The ends lost 6 bases at V and 2 bases at J; junction bases unmatched: 5. The length of the CDR3 is 14 residues. For the CDR3, the DNA is TGTGCCAGCTCTCCCGGGACTACCACAGATACGCAGTATTTT. Protein sequence: CASSPGTTTDTQYF.

The V and J genes are TRBV30 and TRBJ2-3; TRBD2 agrees at 9 bases. V dropped 8 bases and J dropped 0; count of bases not matched to a gene: 9. CDR1 and CDR2 from the germline V gene are GTSNPN and SVGIG (reference sequence). This CDR3 comprises 15 residues. The CDR3: CARGRLAGSTDTQYF. CDR3 bases: TGTGCCCGAGGAAGGCTAGCGGGGAGCACAGATACGCAGTATTTT.

The sample holds a few counts of this clonotype. Its ends do not fully match the called genes, so a read error is possible. The V and J genes are TRBV20-1 and TRBJ2-3; 8 bases match TRBD1. Germline V lookup: CDR1 DFQATT, CDR2 SNEGSKA (reference sequence). CDR3 length: 19 residues. CDR3 protein: CSARTAGTGPSTSTGTQYF. Written as DNA, the CDR3 is TGCAGTGCGAGAACGGCCGGGACAGGCCCTTCTACTAGCACAGGTACGCAGTATTTT.

This chain connects TRBV20-1 to TRBJ1-4; D unresolved. The CDR3 spans 12 residues. The germline V and J ends were trimmed by 6 bases and 7 bases, with 12 bases remaining between them. Germline V CDR1 and CDR2: DFQATT, SNEGSKA (reference sequence). The CDR3 nucleotides read TGCAGTGCCAGCGGGGTCGGTGAAAAACTGTTTTTT. Encoded protein: CSASGVGEKLFF.

The chain couples TRBV7-3 to TRBJ2-1, with 7 bases aligning to TRBD1. The CDR3 is made up of 16 amino acids. J gave up 10 bases and V 5 bases, and 17 bases lay outside the gene matches. The germline CDR1 and CDR2 sequences are SGHTA and FQGTGA. CDR3: CASSPNDRASSYEQFF. The CDR3 nucleotides are TGTGCCAGCAGCCCTAATGACAGGGCGAGCTCCTACGAGCAGTTCTTC.

The chain couples TRBV5-5 to TRBJ1-1, with D possibly being TRBD1 (6 bases). The ends were cut back, 0 bases at V and 4 bases at J, with 19 bases in the middle. Germline V CDR1 and CDR2: SGHKS, YYEKEE (reference sequence). This CDR3 has 17 residues. CDR3 sequence (DNA): TGTGCCAGCAGCTTGGCTGTGAGGAACAGGGTGGGCACTGAAGCTTTCTTT. It translates to CASSLAVRNRVGTEAFF.

Concerning this clonotype itself: The junction and the germline gene differ at one end; a read error may be behind it. This chain's CDR3 is CASSQVGPQETQFF. The CDR3 DNA sequence: TGCGCTAGCAGCCAAGTTGGGCCCCAAGAGACCCAGTTCTTC. V is TRBV4-1 and J is TRBJ2-5, with D unclear. The J call may be wrong; the DNA end is better matched by TRBJ2-1. The germline V gene has CDR1 MGHRA and CDR2 YSYEKL. The CDR3 contains 14 residues.

This clonotype has just a few counts. The chain links TRBV5-1 to TRBJ2-1, with 8 nucleotides matching TRBD2. Germline assignment: CDR1 SGHRS and CDR2 YFSETQ. CDR3 length: 15 residues. V was pared by 3 bases and J by 7 bases, with 9 bases of the junction left unmatched. The CDR3 region is CASSSAGGRGNEQFF. CDR3 coding DNA: TGCGCCAGCAGCTCTGCGGGGGGCCGGGGGAATGAGCAGTTCTTC.

With regard to this clonotype: The junction departs from germline at one end; a sequencing error may be responsible. The chain combines TRBV5-1 with TRBJ1-5, with 9 bases that match TRBD1. Germline CDR1 is SGHRS and CDR2 is YFSETQ. The CDR3 runs to 15 residues. The CDR3 sequence is CASSPGTGSRQPRHF. CDR3 sequence (DNA): TGCGCCAGCAGCCCTGGGACAGGGTCGCGACAGCCCCGGCATTTT.

The chain is built from TRBV29-1 and TRBJ1-4; TRBD1 might be the D (5 bases). V gave up 7 bases and J gave up 1 base, with 10 bases separating them. This CDR3 is built from 13 residues. Per the germline V gene, CDR1 is SQVTM and CDR2 is ANQGSEA. As DNA, the CDR3 is TGCAGCGCTGGGACGGTAACTAATGAAAAACTGTTTTTT. The encoded protein is CSAGTVTNEKLFF. The full variable domain, its missing parts supplied by reference TRBV29-1 and TRBJ1-4, is SAVISQKPSRDICQRGTSLTIQCQVDSQVTMMFWYRQQPGQSLTLIATANQGSEATYESGFVIDKFPISRPNLTFSTLTVSNMSPEDSSIYLCSAGTVTNEKLFFGSGTQLSVL.

The rearrangement joins TRBV20-1 to TRBJ2-7; 7 nucleotides match TRBD1. This CDR3 is 14 amino acids long. Germline V gene lookup returns CDR1 DFQATT and CDR2 SNEGSKA (reference sequence). V dropped 3 bases and J dropped 3; count of bases not matched to a gene: 8. The CDR3 nucleotides are TGCAGTGCTAGGGAACCGGGACAGAACTACGAGCAGTACTTC. Residues: CSAREPGQNYEQYF.

The rearrangement joins TRBV2 to TRBJ2-4, with a tentative D call TRBD1 (5 bases). The last part of the DNA fits TRBJ2-7 better; the J call may be wrong. The CDR3 loop spans 14 amino acids. Germline lookup yields CDR1 SNHLY and CDR2 FYNNEI. In nucleotides, the CDR3 is TGTGCCAGCAGTGAAACACGAACAGGATACGAGCAGTACTTC. Protein sequence: CASSETRTGYEQYF.

Points on this clonotype: At one of its ends the junction is not consistent with the germline gene, which may arise from a read error. The chain recombines TRBV5-5 with TRBJ2-5; D could derive from TRBD1 or TRBD2 (5 bases each). The CDR3 totals 14 residues. Looked up from germline, CDR1 is SGHKS and CDR2 is YYEKEE (reference sequence). CDR3: CTSSRRGVQETQYF. CDR3 bases: TGTACCAGCAGCCGCCGAGGGGTTCAAGAGACCCAGTACTTC.

The rearrangement uses TRBV7-7 and TRBJ2-1, with D perhaps matching TRBD1 (6 bases). The CDR3 loop spans 14 amino acids. Germline V gene sequence: CDR1 SSHAT, CDR2 FNYEAQ (reference sequence). Trimming left V 1 base short and J 8 bases short, with 12 bases between. This chain's CDR3 is CASSLERDIDEQFF. The CDR3 DNA is TGTGCCAGCAGCTTAGAACGGGACATAGATGAGCAGTTCTTC.

The V call is TRBV12-3 or TRBV12-4, the J call TRBJ2-3; tentatively, D is TRBD1 (6 bases). The CDR3 has 13 residues. Between the trimmed V and J ends, which lost 5 bases and 5 bases, there was a span of 11 bases. The CDR3, as DNA: TGTGCCAGCAGTCAGGGGCACATAGATACGCAGTATTTT. It encodes CASSQGHIDTQYF.

This clonotype came up a few times. The V and J genes are TRBV4-1 and TRBJ2-4; either TRBD1 or TRBD2 may fit D (5 bases each). The J call may be faulty, since TRBJ2-7 better matches the DNA end. This CDR3 is 15 amino acids long. Germline-derived CDR1 and CDR2 are MGHRA and YSYEKL. This CDR3 reads CASSQGPIEGNEQYF. The CDR3, as DNA: TGCGCCAGCAGCCAAGGTCCGATCGAGGGGAACGAGCAGTACTTC.

Many counts were recorded for this clonotype. V and J are TRBV7-2 and TRBJ2-3; the D gene is possibly TRBD1 (6 bases). Germline V gene data show CDR1 as SGHTA and CDR2 as FQGNSA. Trimming cost V 2 bases and J 1 base, with 7 bases left between them. This CDR3 comprises 14 residues. The CDR3 DNA follows: TGTGCCAGCAGCTTACCAGGGGGCACAGATACGCAGTATTTT. This gives the protein CASSLPGGTDTQYF.

This clonotype has more than one count but fewer than ten. For the CDR3, the DNA is TGTGCCAGCAGTGACAGGGGGGCCCGCTATGGCTACACCTTC. It codes for CASSDRGARYGYTF. J is TRBJ1-2 and V is TRBV6-5; 9 nucleotides align to TRBD1. The trim removed 5 bases at V and 4 bases at J, leaving 5 bases unmatched. This CDR3 region has 14 residues. Germline V gene lookup returns CDR1 MNHEY and CDR2 SVGAGI.

The chain is built from TRBV20-1 and TRBJ2-4, with 7 bases aligning to TRBD1. This CDR3 has 17 amino acids. With 4 bases clipped from V and 0 bases from J, the junction kept 12 bases outside the gene matches. Per the germline V gene, CDR1 is DFQATT and CDR2 is SNEGSKA (reference sequence). CDR3: CSAIRDRLSQAKNIQYF. DNA for the CDR3: TGCAGTGCTATCCGGGACAGATTATCTCAAGCCAAAAACATTCAGTACTTC.

The V and J genes are TRBV5-8 and TRBJ2-5; D might be TRBD2 (5 bases). Germline CDR1 is SGHTS and CDR2 is YDEGEE. The CDR3 contains 16 residues. Between the trimmed V and J ends, which lost 5 bases and 4 bases, there was a span of 21 bases. The CDR3, as DNA: TGTGCCAGCAGTAAACGACTTAGCGTCGGAGGAGAGACCCAGTACTTC. Protein: CASSKRLSVGGETQYF.

CDR3 region: CASSFRESAGTGELFF. Written as DNA, the CDR3 is TGCGCCAGCAGCTTTAGGGAGTCCGCGGGCACCGGGGAGCTGTTTTTT. The chain couples TRBV5-1 to TRBJ2-2; D might be TRBD2 (5 bases). V shed 2 bases and J shed 4 bases, with 15 bases lying between them. The CDR3 length is 16 residues. CDR1 and CDR2 from the germline V gene are SGHRS and YFSETQ.

This clonotype was recorded a few times. CDR3 in amino acids: CSASPGPWRETPYF. CDR3 nucleotides: TGCAGTGCTAGTCCTGGACCTTGGAGGGAGACCCCGTACTTC. V gene TRBV20-1 combines with J gene TRBJ2-7, with D possibly TRBD2 on 6 matching bases. This CDR3 is 14 amino acids long. CDR1 is DFQATT, CDR2 SNEGSKA, per germline (reference sequence). V lost 3 bases, J lost 12 bases, and 24 bases lay in between.

In this sample, this clonotype turned up once. The V gene is TRBV7-6, the J gene TRBJ1-1, with D perhaps TRBD1 (5 bases). Germline assignment: CDR1 SGHVS and CDR2 FNYEAQ. V dropped 4 bases and J dropped 11 bases, with 17 bases sitting between them. The CDR3 runs to 13 residues. The CDR3 region is CASSYRRGSEAFF. CDR3 DNA sequence: TGTGCCAGCAGCTATCGACGGGGGTCGGAGGCTTTCTTT.

The genes are TRBV15 and TRBJ1-1; 11 bases are shared with TRBD1. J gave up 5 bases and V 3 bases, and 2 bases lay outside the gene matches. CDR1 and CDR2 from the germline V gene are LNHNV and YYDKDF (reference sequence). The CDR3 is 14 amino acids. The CDR3 bases are TGTGCCACCAGCAGCGGGACAGGGGGGACTGAAGCTTTCTTT. The encoded protein is CATSSGTGGTEAFF.

Of note for this clonotype: One end of the junction does not line up with germline, which may come from a read error. The chain couples TRBV4-1 to TRBJ1-2, with TRBD1 identical over 7 bases. The CDR3 consists of 14 residues. The germline V gene encodes CDR1 MGHRA and CDR2 YSYEKL. The chain's CDR3 is CASSRDRAAYGHTF. The CDR3 bases are TGCGCCAGCAGCCGCGACAGGGCAGCATATGGCCACACCTTC.

The V call is TRBV4-3, the J call TRBJ2-1; no clear D. The CDR3 sequence is 14 residues long. Germline V gene data show CDR1 as LGHNA and CDR2 as YSLEER. V was cut by 0 bases and J by 2 bases, with 5 bases left in between. CDR3 nucleotide sequence: TGCGCCAGCAGCCAAGATGCCACCTACAATGAGCAGTTCTTC. Translated: CASSQDATYNEQFF.

V is TRBV20-1 and J is TRBJ2-7; D is undetermined. V lost 6 bases and J 4 bases, leaving 22 bases between the germline ends. This CDR3 has 15 residues. Germline-derived CDR1 and CDR2 are DFQATT and SNEGSKA (reference sequence). CDR3 nucleotide sequence: TGCAGTGCCGCGTCAGAGTTAGGTGTTGAGTACGAGCAGTACTTC. Translated, it gives CSAASELGVEYEQYF.

A note on this clonotype: Given a much more abundant clone one base away, this may be a read error. J is TRBJ1-1 and V is TRBV10-3; possible D gene TRBD1, 5 bases. This CDR3 comprises 13 residues. Deletions cut 6 bases from V and 1 base from J, with 9 bases between. Germline assignment: CDR1 ENHRY and CDR2 SYGVKD. CDR3 nucleotides: TGTGCCATCAGCCCGACAGAGAACACTGAAGCTTTCTTT. Translation: CAISPTENTEAFF.

The chain employs TRBV29-1 and TRBJ2-1; TRBD2 matches at 9 bases. From germline, CDR1 is SQVTM and CDR2 ANQGSEA. The V segment lost 7 bases and the J segment 1 base; nucleotides outside the gene matches: 11. There are 16 residues in the CDR3. CDR3 residues: CSGVGGGAPSYNEQFF. In DNA, the CDR3 is TGCAGCGGGGTAGGCGGGGGGGCCCCGTCCTACAATGAGCAGTTCTTC.

This clonotype was seen just once. The V and J genes are TRBV6-1 and TRBJ2-1; 10 nucleotides match TRBD1. Trimming at V came to 4 bases and at J to 6 bases, leaving 6 bases not matched to a gene. From germline, CDR1 is MNHNS and CDR2 SASEGT. The CDR3 has 15 residues. For the CDR3, the DNA is TGTGCCAGCAGTGTGGGACAGGGGTCCCTCAATGAGCAGTTCTTC. Translation gives CASSVGQGSLNEQFF.

In this sample, this clonotype turned up a few times. The rearrangement joins TRBV6-2 or TRBV6-3 to TRBJ1-1, with D possibly matching TRBD1 (5 bases). Trimming pared 6 bases from V and 5 bases from J, leaving 13 bases between. Germline values: CDR1 MNHEY, CDR2 SVGEGT. The CDR3 runs 13 residues. CDR3 region: CASRSQGWTEAFF. The CDR3 DNA follows: TGTGCCAGCAGATCTCAGGGTTGGACTGAAGCTTTCTTT.

The chain has TRBV29-1 and TRBJ2-1; D call uncertain. Germline CDR1 and CDR2: SQVTM and ANQGSEA. Deletions cut 3 bases from V and 8 bases from J, with 8 bases between. The CDR3 is made up of 11 amino acids. This CDR3 reads CSVDMGHEQFF. For the CDR3, the DNA is TGCAGCGTTGATATGGGCCATGAGCAGTTCTTC.